This TCR beta chain was identified in a study of cytomegalovirus exposure and HLA in healthy donors. Study results and limitations: Fewer N-insertions (relative to the roughly 630-donor mean) were reportedly seen in an Asian-associated ancestry cluster in a later analysis.

Worth noting for this clone: As yet, its antigen is unknown.

The CDR3 loop spans 13 amino acids. Between the trimmed V and J ends, which lost 4 bases and 1 base, there was a span of 7 bases. Germline V gene lookup returns CDR1 SNHLY and CDR2 FYNNEI. Both 60 Vbeta primers and 13 Jbeta primers went into the PCR. In the original workflow: The authors later counted 70 million to 80 million unique TCR beta chains, roughly 10 million of them shared. Sequencing used immunoSEQ multiplex PCR; TCRdb keeps in-frame clones, though not all of them. Clone size and the V and J calls come from that table; the DNA yielded D and trimming. Seen here are over 100,000 clones, 78% observed once, and the top ten hold approximately 1.5%.

The sequence was collected from a female donor in good health and CMV-seronegative. Input material: PBMCs. The V call is TRBV2, the J call TRBJ1-1; D gene uncertain. CDR3 bases: TGTGCCAGCAGTGCAAACGGGAACACTGAAGCTTTCTTT. Its translation is CASSANGNTEAFF.